One TCR beta chain is described in this entry. This CDR3 contains 18 residues. With 3 bases clipped from V and 4 bases from J, the junction kept 17 bases outside the gene matches. The germline CDR1 and CDR2 sequences are LNHDA and SQIVND (reference sequence). Authors' analysis steps: Amplification of reference gene primers provided the estimated nucleated cell counts. Produced via immunoSEQ multiplex PCR; TCRdb's table is partial and in-frame only. V, J and clone size reflect that table, while D and trimming were determined from the DNA. The sample lists 80,000 to 95,000 clones, about 91% occurring once. The record originates from a study of blood T cell repertoires in COVID-19. Overall study: Whether acute or convalescent, the COVID-19 samples came from the United States, Italy and Spain. T cells, B-cell-depleted T cells, or PBMCs provided the cDNA or gDNA that served as material.

The chain employs TRBV19 and TRBJ1-1; the match to TRBD1 covers 7 bases. This sequence originates from a human donor with active COVID-19. The donor label of this sample is uncertain. The sample was peripheral blood. The CDR3 is CASSMYFLSGTAGTEAFF. The CDR3 nucleotides are TGTGCCAGTAGTATGTATTTCCTTTCCGGGACAGCGGGCACTGAAGCTTTCTTT.